This T cell receptor beta chain appears in the sequencing data of a study of blood T cells in healthy people across ages. Points from the study as a whole: Strongly correlated with naive T cell percentage was TCR beta diversity.

PCR was performed a second time for about 7 to 11 cycles using a sample-barcoded 5' primer and a J-beta primer mix. Every cDNA molecule carried a tag from a template-switch adaptor bearing 12 random nucleotides. Each CDR3 protein is one row after TCRdb ran MiXCR on the 5' RACE reads. The sample yields under 800,000 distinct CDR3 sequences, about 40% seen once. Concerning this clonotype: What it binds is not known.

What was sequenced was blood. This clonotype was sampled from a woman aged 60 to 75 in good health.

The CDR3 loop reads CASSQDRVGTYEQYF. The CDR3 DNA follows: TGTGCCAGCAGCCAAGATAGGGTGGGGACCTACGAGCAGTACTTC. The chain recombines TRBV3-1 with TRBJ2-5; D is unclear. The J call is uncertain, as TRBJ2-7 better fits the DNA end. The CDR3 contains 15 residues. Per germline, CDR1 LGHDT and CDR2 YNNKEL (reference sequence).